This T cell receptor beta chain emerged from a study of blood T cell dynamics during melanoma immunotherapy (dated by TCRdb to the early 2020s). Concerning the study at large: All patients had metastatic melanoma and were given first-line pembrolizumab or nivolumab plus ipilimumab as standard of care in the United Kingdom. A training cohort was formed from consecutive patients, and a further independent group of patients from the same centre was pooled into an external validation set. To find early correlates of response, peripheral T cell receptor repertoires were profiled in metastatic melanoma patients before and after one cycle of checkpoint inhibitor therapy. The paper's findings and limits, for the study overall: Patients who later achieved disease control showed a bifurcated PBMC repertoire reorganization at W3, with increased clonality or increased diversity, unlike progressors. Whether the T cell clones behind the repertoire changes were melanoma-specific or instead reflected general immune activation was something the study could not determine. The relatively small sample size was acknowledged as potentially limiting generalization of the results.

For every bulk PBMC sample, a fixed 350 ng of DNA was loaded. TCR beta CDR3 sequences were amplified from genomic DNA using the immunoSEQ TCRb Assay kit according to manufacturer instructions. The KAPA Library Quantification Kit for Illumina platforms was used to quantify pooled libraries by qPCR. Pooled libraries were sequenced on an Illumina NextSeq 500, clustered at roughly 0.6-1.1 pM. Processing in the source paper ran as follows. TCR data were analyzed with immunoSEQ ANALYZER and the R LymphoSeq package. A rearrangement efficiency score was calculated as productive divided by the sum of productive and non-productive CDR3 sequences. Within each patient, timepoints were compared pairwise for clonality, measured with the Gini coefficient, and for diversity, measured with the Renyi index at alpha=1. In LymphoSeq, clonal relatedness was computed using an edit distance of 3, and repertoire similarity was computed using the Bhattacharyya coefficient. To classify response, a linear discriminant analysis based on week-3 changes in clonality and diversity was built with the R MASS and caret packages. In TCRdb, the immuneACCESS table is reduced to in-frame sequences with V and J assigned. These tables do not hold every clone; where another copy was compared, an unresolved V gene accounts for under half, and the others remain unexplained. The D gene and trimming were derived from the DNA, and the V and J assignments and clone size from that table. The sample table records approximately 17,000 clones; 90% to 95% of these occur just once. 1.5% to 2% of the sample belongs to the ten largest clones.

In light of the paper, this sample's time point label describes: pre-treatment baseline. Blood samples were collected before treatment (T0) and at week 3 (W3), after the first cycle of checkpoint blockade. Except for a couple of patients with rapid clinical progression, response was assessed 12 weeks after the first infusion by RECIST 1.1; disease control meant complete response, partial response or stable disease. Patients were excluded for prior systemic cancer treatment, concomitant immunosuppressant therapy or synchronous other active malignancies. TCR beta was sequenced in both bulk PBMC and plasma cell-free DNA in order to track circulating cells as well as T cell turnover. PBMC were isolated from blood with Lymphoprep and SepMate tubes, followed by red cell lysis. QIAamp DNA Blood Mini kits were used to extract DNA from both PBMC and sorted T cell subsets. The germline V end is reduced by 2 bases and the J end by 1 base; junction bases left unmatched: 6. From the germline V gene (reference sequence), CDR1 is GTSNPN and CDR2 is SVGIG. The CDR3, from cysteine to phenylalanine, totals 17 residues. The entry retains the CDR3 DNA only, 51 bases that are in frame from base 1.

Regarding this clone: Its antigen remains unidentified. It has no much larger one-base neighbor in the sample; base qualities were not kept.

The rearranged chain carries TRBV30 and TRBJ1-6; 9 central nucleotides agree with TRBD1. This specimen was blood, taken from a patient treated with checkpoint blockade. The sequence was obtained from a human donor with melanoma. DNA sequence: TGTGCCTGGAGTAGGGACAGGGAAGTGTCCTATAATTCACCCCTCCACTTT. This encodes CAWSRDREVSYNSPLHF.